This T cell receptor beta chain was documented in a study of blood T cell repertoires in COVID-19. Overall study context: In Cohort 3, a recovered donor had either two negative PCRs, clearance, or symptom resolution. PBMCs, B-cell-depleted T cells, or T cells were the source of the cDNA or gDNA that made up the material.

Method: immunoSEQ multiplex PCR; TCRdb's copy keeps in-frame clones and lacks some. The sample shows some 200,000 clones, about nine tenths of them seen only once. Participants were aged roughly 18 to 89 years from about 25 US areas. The CDR3 covers 15 residues. The V and J ends lost 6 bases and 1 base, in that order; junction bases with no gene match: 5. Germline lookup yields CDR1 MDHEN and CDR2 SYDVKM. J is TRBJ1-2 and V is TRBV28; 10 nucleotides match TRBD1. Sequenced sample: PBMCs or T cells enriched from blood (not recorded which). The TCR originated in a young man in a cohort exposed to, infected with or recovered from COVID-19 (not recorded which). The DNA for the CDR3 is TGTGCCAGCAGCCTTTGGACAGGGGGTAACTATGGCTACACCTTC. It is translated as CASSLWTGGNYGYTF.